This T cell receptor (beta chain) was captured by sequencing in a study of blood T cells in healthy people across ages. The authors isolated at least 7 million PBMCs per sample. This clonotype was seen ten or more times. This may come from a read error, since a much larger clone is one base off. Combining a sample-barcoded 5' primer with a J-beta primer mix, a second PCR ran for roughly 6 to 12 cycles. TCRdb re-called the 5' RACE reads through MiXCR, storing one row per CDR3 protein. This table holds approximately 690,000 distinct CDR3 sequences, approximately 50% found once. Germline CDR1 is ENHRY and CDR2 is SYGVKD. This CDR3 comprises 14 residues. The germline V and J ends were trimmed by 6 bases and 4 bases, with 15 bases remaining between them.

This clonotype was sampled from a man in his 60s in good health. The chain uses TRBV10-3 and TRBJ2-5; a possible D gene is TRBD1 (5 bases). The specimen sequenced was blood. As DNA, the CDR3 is TGTGCCATCAGGGGCCGCCAGGGCGGAGAGACCCAGTACTTC. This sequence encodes CAIRGRQGGETQYF.